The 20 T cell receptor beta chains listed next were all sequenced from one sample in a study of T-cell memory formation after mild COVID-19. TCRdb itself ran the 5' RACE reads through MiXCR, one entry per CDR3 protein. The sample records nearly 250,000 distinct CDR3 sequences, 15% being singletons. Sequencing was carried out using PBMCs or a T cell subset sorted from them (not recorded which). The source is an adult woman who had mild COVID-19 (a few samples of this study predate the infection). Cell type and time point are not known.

CDR3 DNA sequence: TGCGCCAGCAGTGATAGGACAGGGGGCCGCTACGAGCAGTACTTC. As protein: CASSDRTGGRYEQYF. J is TRBJ2-7 and V is TRBV10-1, with 11 bases that match TRBD1. The CDR3 is 15 amino acids. Germline V gene data show CDR1 as WNHNN and CDR2 as SYGVQD (reference sequence). The V segment lost 3 bases and the J segment 3 bases; nucleotides outside the gene matches: 4.

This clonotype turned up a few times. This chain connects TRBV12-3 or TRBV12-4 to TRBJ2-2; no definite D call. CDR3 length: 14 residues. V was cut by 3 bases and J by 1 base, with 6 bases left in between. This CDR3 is CASSFTENTGELFF. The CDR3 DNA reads TGTGCCAGCAGTTTCACGGAGAACACCGGGGAGCTGTTTTTT.

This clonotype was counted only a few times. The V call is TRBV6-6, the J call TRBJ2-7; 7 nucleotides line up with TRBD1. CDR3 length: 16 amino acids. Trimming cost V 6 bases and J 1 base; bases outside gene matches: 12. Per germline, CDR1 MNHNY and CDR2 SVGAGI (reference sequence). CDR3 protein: CASSTGTAASSYEQYF. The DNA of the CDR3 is TGTGCCAGCAGCACCGGGACAGCCGCCTCGTCCTACGAGCAGTACTTC.

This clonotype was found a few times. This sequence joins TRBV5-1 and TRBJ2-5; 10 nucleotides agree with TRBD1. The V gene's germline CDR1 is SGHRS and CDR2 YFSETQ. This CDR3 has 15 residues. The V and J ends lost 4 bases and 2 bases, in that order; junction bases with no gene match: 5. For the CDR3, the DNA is TGCGCCAGCAGCCCCGGGACAGGGGCGCAAGAGACCCAGTACTTC. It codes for CASSPGTGAQETQYF.

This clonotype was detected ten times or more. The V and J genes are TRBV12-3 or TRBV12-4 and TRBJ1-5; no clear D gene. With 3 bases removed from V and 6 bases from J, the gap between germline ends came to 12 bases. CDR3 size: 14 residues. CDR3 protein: CASSLEVLSQPQHF. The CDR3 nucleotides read TGTGCCAGCAGTTTGGAGGTGCTTAGTCAGCCCCAGCATTTT.

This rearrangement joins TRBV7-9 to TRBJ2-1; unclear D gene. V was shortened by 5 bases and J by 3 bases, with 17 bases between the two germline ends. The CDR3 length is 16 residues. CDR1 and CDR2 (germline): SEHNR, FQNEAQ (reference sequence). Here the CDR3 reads CASSATPIGNYNEQFF. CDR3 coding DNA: TGTGCCAGCAGCGCCACACCCATAGGGAACTACAATGAGCAGTTCTTC.

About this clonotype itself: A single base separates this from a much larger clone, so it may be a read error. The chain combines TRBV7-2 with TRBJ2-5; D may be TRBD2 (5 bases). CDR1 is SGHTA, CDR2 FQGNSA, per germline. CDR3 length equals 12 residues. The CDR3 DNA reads TGTGCCAGCAGCTCCTTCGGGGAGACCAAGTACTTC. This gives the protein CASSSFGETKYF.

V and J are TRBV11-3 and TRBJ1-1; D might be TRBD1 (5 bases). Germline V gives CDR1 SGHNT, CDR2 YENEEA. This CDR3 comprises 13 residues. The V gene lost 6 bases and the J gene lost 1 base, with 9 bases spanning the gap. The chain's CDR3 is CASRLQGNTEAFF. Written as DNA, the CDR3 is TGTGCCAGCAGACTTCAGGGGAACACTGAAGCTTTCTTT.

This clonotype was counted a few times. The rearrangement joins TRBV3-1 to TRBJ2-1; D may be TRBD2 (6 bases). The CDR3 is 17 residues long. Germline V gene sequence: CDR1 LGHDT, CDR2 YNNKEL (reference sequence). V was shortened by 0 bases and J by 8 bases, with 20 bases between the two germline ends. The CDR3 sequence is CASSQDAGGHFPHEQFF. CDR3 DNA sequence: TGTGCCAGCAGCCAAGATGCCGGGGGTCACTTTCCCCATGAGCAGTTCTTC.

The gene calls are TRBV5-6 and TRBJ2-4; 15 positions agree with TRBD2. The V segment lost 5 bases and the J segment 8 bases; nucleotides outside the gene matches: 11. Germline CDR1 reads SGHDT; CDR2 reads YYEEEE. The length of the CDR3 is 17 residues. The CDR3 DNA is TGTGCCAGCAGTGAAGGACTAGCGGGAGGGACCAGGGACATTCAGTACTTC. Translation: CASSEGLAGGTRDIQYF.

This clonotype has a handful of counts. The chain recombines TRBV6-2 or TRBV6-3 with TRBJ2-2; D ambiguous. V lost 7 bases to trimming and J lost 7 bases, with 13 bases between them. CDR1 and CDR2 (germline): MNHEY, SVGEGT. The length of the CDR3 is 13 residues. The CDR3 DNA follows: TGTGCCAGCATTCGGAACAGAGGCGGGGAGCTGTTTTTT. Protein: CASIRNRGGELFF.

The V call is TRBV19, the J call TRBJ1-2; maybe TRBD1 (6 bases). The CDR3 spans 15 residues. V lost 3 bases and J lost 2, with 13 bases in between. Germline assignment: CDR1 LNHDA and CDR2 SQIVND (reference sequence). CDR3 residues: CASSIWTANNYGYTF. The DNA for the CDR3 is TGTGCCAGTAGTATTTGGACAGCTAACAACTATGGCTACACCTTC.

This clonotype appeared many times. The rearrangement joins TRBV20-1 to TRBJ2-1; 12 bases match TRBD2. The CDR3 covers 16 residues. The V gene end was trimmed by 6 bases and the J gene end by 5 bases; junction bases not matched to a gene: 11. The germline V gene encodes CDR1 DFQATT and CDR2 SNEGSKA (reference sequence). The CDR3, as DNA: TGCAGTGCCGCCGACCTTCTAGCGGGAGGGGACAATGAGCAGTTCTTC. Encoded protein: CSAADLLAGGDNEQFF.

The CDR3 here is CATSDRTVDGYTF. In DNA form, the CDR3 reads TGTGCCACCAGTGATCGGACAGTGGACGGCTACACCTTC. The V and J genes are TRBV24-1 and TRBJ1-2; a weak D match, TRBD1 (6 bases). Germline V lookup: CDR1 KGHDR, CDR2 SFDVKD. The germline V and J ends were trimmed by 3 bases and 8 bases, with 12 bases remaining between them. The length of the CDR3 is 13 residues.

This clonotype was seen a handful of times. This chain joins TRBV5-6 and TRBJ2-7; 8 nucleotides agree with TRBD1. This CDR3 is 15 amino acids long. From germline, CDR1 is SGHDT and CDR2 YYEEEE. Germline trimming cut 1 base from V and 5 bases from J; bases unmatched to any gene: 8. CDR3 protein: CASSLQGTGPHEQYF. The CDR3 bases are TGTGCCAGCAGCTTGCAGGGGACAGGTCCCCACGAGCAGTACTTC.

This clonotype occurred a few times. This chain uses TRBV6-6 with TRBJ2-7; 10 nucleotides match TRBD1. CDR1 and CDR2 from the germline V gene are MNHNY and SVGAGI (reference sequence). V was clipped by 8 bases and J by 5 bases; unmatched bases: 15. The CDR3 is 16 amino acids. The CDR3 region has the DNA TGTGCCAGCTATTCACCCGGGGACAGGGGTTCCCACGAGCAGTACTTC. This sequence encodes CASYSPGDRGSHEQYF.

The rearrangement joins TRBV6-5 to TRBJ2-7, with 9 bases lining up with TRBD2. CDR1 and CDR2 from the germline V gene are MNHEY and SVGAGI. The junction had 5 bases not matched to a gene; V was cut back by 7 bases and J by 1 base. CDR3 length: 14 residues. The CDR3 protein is CASTPAGGSYEQYF. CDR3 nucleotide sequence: TGTGCCAGCACGCCAGCGGGAGGATCCTACGAGCAGTACTTC.

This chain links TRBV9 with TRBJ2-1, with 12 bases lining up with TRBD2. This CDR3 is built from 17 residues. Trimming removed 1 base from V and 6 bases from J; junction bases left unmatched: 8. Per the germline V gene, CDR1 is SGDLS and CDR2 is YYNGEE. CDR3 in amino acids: CASSVLAGGPRGNEQFF. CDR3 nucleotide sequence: TGTGCCAGCAGCGTACTAGCGGGGGGGCCCAGGGGCAATGAGCAGTTCTTC.

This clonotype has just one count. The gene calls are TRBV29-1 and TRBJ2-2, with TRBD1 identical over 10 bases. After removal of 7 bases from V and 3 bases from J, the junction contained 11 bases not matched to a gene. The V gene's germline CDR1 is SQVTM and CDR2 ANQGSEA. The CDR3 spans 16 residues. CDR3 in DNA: TGCAGCGCCAATCTGGTGGGACAGGGGTACACCGGGGAGCTGTTTTTT. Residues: CSANLVGQGYTGELFF.

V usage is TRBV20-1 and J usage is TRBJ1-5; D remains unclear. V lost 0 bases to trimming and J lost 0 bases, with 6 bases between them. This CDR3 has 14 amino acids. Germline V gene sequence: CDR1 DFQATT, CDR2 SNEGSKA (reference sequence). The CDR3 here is CSARDVHSNQPQHF. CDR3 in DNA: TGCAGTGCTAGAGATGTGCATAGCAATCAGCCCCAGCATTTT.